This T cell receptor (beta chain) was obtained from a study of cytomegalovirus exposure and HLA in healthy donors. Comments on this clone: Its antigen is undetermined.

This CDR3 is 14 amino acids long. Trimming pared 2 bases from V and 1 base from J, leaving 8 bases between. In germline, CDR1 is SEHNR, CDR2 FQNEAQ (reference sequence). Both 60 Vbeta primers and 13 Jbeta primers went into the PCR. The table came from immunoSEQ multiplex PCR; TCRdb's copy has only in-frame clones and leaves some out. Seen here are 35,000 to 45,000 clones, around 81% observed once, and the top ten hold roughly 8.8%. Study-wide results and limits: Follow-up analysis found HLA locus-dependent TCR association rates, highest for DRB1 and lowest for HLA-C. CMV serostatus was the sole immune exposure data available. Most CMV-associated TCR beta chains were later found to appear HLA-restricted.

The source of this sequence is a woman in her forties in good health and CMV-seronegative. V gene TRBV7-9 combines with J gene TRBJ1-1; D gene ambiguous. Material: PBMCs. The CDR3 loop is CASSLRDQNTEAFF. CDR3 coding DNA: TGTGCCAGCAGCTTACGGGATCAGAACACTGAAGCTTTCTTT.